The present T cell receptor (beta chain) was sequenced within a study of patients and donors after allogeneic stem cell transplantation. This clonotype was observed a few times. The CDR3 contains 17 residues. CDR1 and CDR2 from the germline V gene are MGHDK and SYGVNS. The trim removed 4 bases at V and 4 bases at J, leaving 14 bases unmatched. TCRdb used MiXCR to reprocess the RT-PCR reads, holding one entry per CDR3 protein. This sample carries about a million distinct CDR3 sequences, over 15% of them seen once, and the ten largest clones take 5.5% to 6.5%. The chain combines TRBV25-1 with TRBJ2-5; 8 bases match TRBD2. The clonotype comes from a human donor who was either an allogeneic HSCT recipient or a stem cell or donor lymphocyte infusion donor (not recorded which). It is not recorded whose cells these are; they may come from a transplant donor. Sequencing was done on a sample of blood, either unsorted or a sorted T cell fraction (not recorded which). CDR3 sequence reads: CASSGTPGLVSSETQYF. Here the CDR3 DNA reads TGTGCCAGCAGTGGAACTCCGGGACTAGTGAGTTCAGAGACCCAGTACTTC.